Following are 19 T cell receptor delta chains from one sample sequenced in a study of Vδ1+ human thymocytes (dated by TCRdb to 2016 to 2018). The sequencer listed for this sample is Illumina MiSeq. RNA extraction was carried out with the RNeasy mini kit, and reverse transcription was then done using Superscript III. CDR3 amplicons were generated by multiplex PCR with pooled V-gene forward primers and a constant-region reverse primer carrying Illumina adaptor overhangs. In TCRdb, clones were called once more from the public reads by CATT, and rows of identical DNA were later combined. The sample records tens of thousands of delta-chain clones, about 15% of which are singletons. The ten largest clonotypes hold around 0.37% of the sample. These receptors' targets are unknown. Study-wide findings and limitations: Unlike the oligoclonal repertoires in peripheral blood, the thymic TRG and TRD repertoires appeared highly polyclonal, with Gaussian CDR3 length distributions.

The material sequenced was Vdelta1+ gamma-delta thymocytes from the thymus. The cell subset or site label on this specimen signifies: FACS-sorted CD3+ TCRalphabeta- TCRVdelta1+ TCRVdelta2- thymocytes. These receptors originate from a girl in the first two years of life who had congenital heart surgery.

The chain recombines TRDV1 with TRDJ1; tentatively, D is TRDD3 (6 bases). Germline CDR1 reads TSWWSYY; CDR2 reads QGS. CDR3 length equals 20 residues. V lost 1 base and J lost 4, with 28 bases in between. CDR3 sequence: CALGEPLTKGVLGWGDKLIF. For the CDR3, the DNA is TGTGCTCTTGGGGAACCTCTGACGAAAGGCGTACTGGGATGGGGCGATAAACTCATCTTT.

V usage is TRDV1 and J usage is TRDJ1, with D hard to call. V was pared by 0 bases and J by 0 bases, with 20 bases between. Germline loops: CDR1 TSWWSYY, CDR2 QGS. The CDR3 is 19 amino acids. The CDR3 sequence: CALGELKPLEGSYTDKLIF. CDR3 in DNA: TGTGCTCTTGGGGAACTTAAGCCGCTGGAGGGGTCCTACACCGATAAACTCATCTTT.

J is TRDJ1 and V is TRDV1; no definite D call. The CDR3 consists of 20 residues. Germline loops: CDR1 TSWWSYY, CDR2 QGS. The germline V and J ends were trimmed by 1 base and 0 bases, with 24 bases remaining between them. CDR3 loop: CALGERPPPGSQINTDKLIF. CDR3 DNA: TGTGCTCTTGGGGAACGCCCGCCCCCTGGTAGCCAGATAAACACCGATAAACTCATCTTT.

This clone appeared a few times. The V gene is TRDV1, the J gene TRDJ1, with TRDD3 identical over 11 bases. The germline gives CDR1 TSWWSYY, CDR2 QGS. The V and J ends lost 2 bases and 5 bases, in that order; junction bases with no gene match: 19. The CDR3 loop spans 20 amino acids. CDR3 sequence: CALGEAVDYWGIRKRDKLIF. In nucleotides, the CDR3 is TGTGCTCTTGGGGAAGCTGTGGATTACTGGGGGATAAGGAAGAGGGATAAACTCATCTTT.

The J gene is TRDJ1, the V gene TRDV1; D assignment may be TRDD2 or TRDD3 (7 bases each). CDR1 and CDR2 (germline): TSWWSYY, QGS. The CDR3 sequence is 21 residues long. V was cut by 2 bases and J by 0 bases, with 28 bases left in between. CDR3 sequence (DNA): TGTGCTCTTGGGGAAGAGGGCCTTCCTGTCCCTACTGGGGCACACACCGATAAACTCATCTTT. It specifies CALGEEGLPVPTGAHTDKLIF.

This chain links TRDV1 with TRDJ1; 11 nucleotides line up with TRDD3. The CDR3 has 24 residues. CDR1 TSWWSYY and CDR2 QGS come from the germline V gene. V shed 2 bases and J 0 bases; nucleotides not matched to a gene: 26. The CDR3 sequence is CALGEGPLDVLGDRSRDNTDKLIF. In DNA, the CDR3 is TGTGCTCTTGGGGAAGGCCCCCTAGATGTACTGGGGGATAGGTCGAGGGACAACACCGATAAACTCATCTTT.

The chain employs TRDV1 and TRDJ1, with 13 bases matching TRDD3. Germline V gene sequence: CDR1 TSWWSYY, CDR2 QGS. This CDR3 has 26 residues. Losses at the gene ends were 4 bases for V and 0 bases for J; bases not matched to a gene: 32. The CDR3 sequence is CALGVRYVRRGNWGIRGLVYTDKLIF. The CDR3 region has the DNA TGTGCTCTTGGGGTCCGCTACGTGAGGCGGGGAAACTGGGGGATACGTGGTTTAGTGTACACCGATAAACTCATCTTT.

The chain employs TRDV2 and TRDJ4; maybe TRDD3 (6 bases). Per germline, CDR1 GEAIGNYY and CDR2 EKD. The CDR3 consists of 20 residues. Trimming took off 0 bases at V and 4 bases at J, with 32 bases between the two ends. The CDR3 region is CACDTSPQKAAPYWEIPLIF. For the CDR3, the DNA is TGTGCCTGTGACACCTCCCCCCAAAAAGCAGCCCCGTACTGGGAGATACCCCTGATCTTT.

J is TRDJ1 and V is TRDV1; tentatively, D is TRDD2 or TRDD3 (7 bases each). The CDR3 covers 19 residues. Trimming took 4 bases from V and 4 from J, leaving 28 bases between them. Germline V lookup: CDR1 TSWWSYY, CDR2 QGS. The CDR3 protein is CALGASLPRGFGGIDKLIF. The CDR3 region has the DNA TGTGCTCTTGGGGCTAGCCTTCCTCGGGGGTTTGGGGGAATCGATAAACTCATCTTT.

The chain couples TRDV2 to TRDJ1; D is ambiguous. The CDR3 runs 13 residues. Deletions cut 4 bases from V and 6 bases from J, with 14 bases between. Germline V gene data show CDR1 as GEAIGNYY and CDR2 as EKD. The CDR3 bases are TGTGCCTGTGAAAACACGCCCGACAATAAACTCATCTTT. Its translation is CACENTPDNKLIF.

The rearrangement links TRDV1 to TRDJ1; tentatively, D is TRDD3 (6 bases). This CDR3 spans 14 amino acids. The V and J ends lost 3 bases and 2 bases respectively, with 10 bases between them. Germline CDR1 is TSWWSYY and CDR2 is QGS. In nucleotides, the CDR3 is TGTGCTCTTGGGGATATCGGGGATACCGATAAACTCATCTTT. It codes for CALGDIGDTDKLIF.

This clone was seen a handful of times. The chain recombines TRDV1 with TRDJ1; TRDD3 matches at 11 bases. V lost 1 base and J lost 7; bases outside the gene matches: 32. Germline V lookup: CDR1 TSWWSYY, CDR2 QGS. The CDR3 spans 24 residues. The CDR3 DNA reads TGTGCTCTTGGGGAACGCCGGGTAGCCTTCCTAAGTTCTACGTTACTGGGGGATATCCCTAAACTCATCTTT. Residues: CALGERRVAFLSSTLLGDIPKLIF.

Concerning this clone itself: A read error may explain this, as a much larger clone is one base away. The rearrangement joins TRDV2 to TRDJ1; D possibly uses TRDD1 or TRDD3 (5 bases each). Germline V gene lookup returns CDR1 GEAIGNYY and CDR2 EKD. Trimming removed 4 bases from V and 2 bases from J, with 22 bases in between. This CDR3 region has 17 residues. The CDR3 is CACEPTRGNVGTDKLIF. The CDR3 bases are TGTGCCTGTGAACCCACTCGGGGAAATGTGGGGACCGATAAACTCATCTTT.

There are a few counts of this clone. This chain links TRDV1 with TRDJ1, with 10 bases matching TRDD3. The germline V gene encodes CDR1 TSWWSYY and CDR2 QGS. Trimming took 6 bases from V and 3 from J; bases not matched to a gene: 19. The CDR3 runs to 19 residues. CDR3 protein: CALGNSPPSIGGYADKLIF. The CDR3 DNA reads TGTGCTCTTGGTAACTCCCCACCTTCAATCGGGGGATACGCCGATAAACTCATCTTT.

The sample holds a few counts of this clone. The rearrangement uses TRDV3 and TRDJ1; D is unclear. The V end lost 3 bases, the J end lost 0 bases, and 2 bases lay between the germline ends. The germline V gene has CDR1 TVYSNPD and CDR2 GDNSRS (reference sequence). The CDR3 loop spans 10 amino acids. In nucleotides, the CDR3 is TGTGCCTTGAACACCGATAAACTCATCTTT. It encodes CALNTDKLIF.

The V and J genes are TRDV1 and TRDJ1; 10 nucleotides agree with TRDD3. Germline lookup yields CDR1 TSWWSYY and CDR2 QGS. Trimming cost V 1 base and J 0 bases; bases outside gene matches: 17. The length of the CDR3 is 21 residues. CDR3 protein: CALGERLPSTTGGWYTDKLIF. DNA for the CDR3: TGTGCTCTTGGGGAACGCCTTCCTTCAACCACTGGGGGATGGTACACCGATAAACTCATCTTT.

This clone was recorded many times. The chain couples TRDV2 to TRDJ1; 8 nucleotides match TRDD3. Trimming removed 3 bases from V and 0 bases from J; junction bases left unmatched: 14. This CDR3 contains 18 residues. CDR1 GEAIGNYY and CDR2 EKD come from the germline V gene. The CDR3 spells CACDPPGDGGCYTDKLIF. The CDR3 nucleotides are TGTGCCTGTGACCCCCCAGGGGATGGGGGATGTTACACCGATAAACTCATCTTT.

Only a few counts were recorded for this clone. A much larger clone sits a single nucleotide away, making a read error possible. The chain joins TRDV2 to TRDJ3; maybe TRDD3 (5 bases). In germline, CDR1 is GEAIGNYY, CDR2 EKD. The CDR3 has 17 residues. CDR3 sequence: CACDTFWSSWDTRQVFF. The CDR3 coding sequence is TGTGCCTGTGACACTTTCTGGAGCTCCTGGGACACCCGACAGGTGTTTTTC.

The chain joins TRDV1 to TRDJ1; 13 bases are a match to TRDD3. Germline CDR1 is TSWWSYY and CDR2 is QGS. The CDR3 consists of 25 residues. J lost 0 bases, V lost 3 bases, and 28 bases had no gene match. In nucleotides, the CDR3 is TGTGCTCTTGGGGACGTGGGCCTTCCTACCTACTCCATACTGGGGGATACGCCTTACACCGATAAACTCATCTTT. It translates to CALGDVGLPTYSILGDTPYTDKLIF.